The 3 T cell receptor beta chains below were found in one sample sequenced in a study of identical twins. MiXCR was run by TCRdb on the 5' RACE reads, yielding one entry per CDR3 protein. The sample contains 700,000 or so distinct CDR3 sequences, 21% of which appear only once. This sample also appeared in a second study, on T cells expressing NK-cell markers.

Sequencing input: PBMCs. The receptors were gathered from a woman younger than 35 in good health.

The CDR3 region is CASSPFDPTLYEQYF. CDR3 bases: TGTGCCAGCTCACCATTTGATCCAACCCTCTACGAGCAGTACTTC. This chain uses TRBV18 with TRBJ2-7, with D unclear. V lost 2 bases and J lost 3, with 14 bases in between. Germline CDR1 KGHSH, CDR2 LQKENI. This CDR3 comprises 15 residues. Full variable domain (rest looked up from reference TRBV18 and TRBJ2-7): NAGVMQNPRHLVRRRGQEARLRCSPMKGHSHVYWYRQLPEEGLKFMVYLQKENIIDESGMPKERFSAEFPKEGPSILRIQQVVRGDSAAYFCASSPFDPTLYEQYFGPGTRLTVT.

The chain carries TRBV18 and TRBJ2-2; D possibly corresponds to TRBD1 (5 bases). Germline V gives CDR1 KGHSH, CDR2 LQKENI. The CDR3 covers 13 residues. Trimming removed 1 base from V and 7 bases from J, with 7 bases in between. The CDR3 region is CASSPQGNGELFF. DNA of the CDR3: TGTGCCAGCTCACCACAGGGGAACGGGGAGCTGTTTTTT.

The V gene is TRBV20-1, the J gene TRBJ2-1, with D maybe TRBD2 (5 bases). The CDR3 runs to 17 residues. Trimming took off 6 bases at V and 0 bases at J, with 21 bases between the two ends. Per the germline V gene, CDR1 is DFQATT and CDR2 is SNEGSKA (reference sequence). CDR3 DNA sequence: TGCAGTGCAGCAAGGGAGCGAGCCGCCGTCTCCTACAATGAGCAGTTCTTC. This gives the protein CSAARERAAVSYNEQFF.